The present T cell receptor beta chain was sequenced within a study of identical twins. Regarding the study as a whole: Donors were not followed over many years; analysis was cross-sectional.

This clonotype showed up just a few times. Its antigen is undetermined. TCRdb re-called the 5' RACE reads with MiXCR, one entry per CDR3 protein. The table lists 250,000 or so distinct CDR3 sequences, roughly an eighth of them singletons, with roughly 4.2% in the top ten. Healthy Caucasians, and only they, were the donors. V was clipped by 3 bases and J by 3 bases; unmatched bases: 17. The germline gives CDR1 SGHAT, CDR2 FQNNGV. CDR3 length equals 19 residues. A further study also used this sample, focusing on yellow fever vaccine responses in identical twins.

The chain has TRBV11-2 and TRBJ2-1, with 7 bases identical to TRBD1. Sequencing used memory (CD45RO+) T cells sorted from blood. The TCR was taken from a young woman in good health. The CDR3 DNA sequence: TGTGCCAGCAGCTTCTACAGGGGTAACAGCGGACCAGACTACAATGAGCAGTTCTTC. Encoded protein: CASSFYRGNSGPDYNEQFF.